Listed here are 18 T cell receptor beta chains from one sample, sequenced in a study of blood T cells in healthy people across ages. The second PCR ran 7 to 11 cycles with a sample-barcoded 5' primer and J-beta primers. From the 5' RACE reads, TCRdb called clonotypes with MiXCR, one entry per CDR3 protein. In the table there are about 680,000 distinct CDR3 sequences, roughly 49% of which are singletons. Sequencing used blood. The receptors stem from a woman aged 60-70 years in good health.

In regard to this clonotype: One junction end does not reproduce the germline sequence, and a read error may be involved. The chain joins TRBV7-7 to TRBJ2-1; 8 nucleotides line up with TRBD1. CDR3 length: 15 amino acids. Per germline, CDR1 SSHAT and CDR2 FNYEAQ (reference sequence). As DNA, the CDR3 is TGTGCTAGCAGCTCAGGACAGGGACCCTACAATGAGCAGTTCTTC. Amino acids: CASSSGQGPYNEQFF.

In DNA form, the CDR3 reads TGCGCCAGCAGCTCAGATAGCCGCAGCGGGCCCCAGCATTTT. Its protein product is CASSSDSRSGPQHF. The chain employs TRBV5-1 and TRBJ1-5; no clear D gene. The ends were cut back, 3 bases at V and 9 bases at J, with 16 bases in the middle. Germline V lookup: CDR1 SGHRS, CDR2 YFSETQ. The CDR3 runs 14 residues.

This chain joins TRBV7-9 and TRBJ2-3; TRBD2 agrees at 11 bases. J lost 7 bases, V lost 5 bases, and 14 bases had no gene match. This CDR3 has 17 amino acids. The germline gives CDR1 SEHNR, CDR2 FQNEAQ (reference sequence). CDR3 sequence reads: CASSPLLSPSGRNTQYF. The CDR3 DNA is TGTGCCAGCAGCCCCCTACTGTCCCCTAGCGGGAGGAATACGCAGTATTTT.

The gene calls are TRBV4-2 and TRBJ2-5; weak D call: TRBD1 (5 bases). V was shortened by 0 bases and J by 5 bases, with 13 bases between the two germline ends. This CDR3 comprises 15 residues. The germline V gene has CDR1 LGHNA and CDR2 YNFKEQ. The CDR3 DNA reads TGTGCCAGCAGCCAAGATCCCGACAGCCCGGAGACCCAGTACTTC. It specifies CASSQDPDSPETQYF.

This clonotype was recorded at least ten times. The gene calls are TRBV14 and TRBJ1-4; 9 nucleotides match TRBD1. The CDR3 spans 17 residues. J lost 4 bases, V lost 4 bases, and 10 bases had no gene match. Germline values: CDR1 SGHDN, CDR2 FVKESK. The CDR3 sequence is CASSPSDRGDLNEKLFF. The CDR3, as DNA: TGTGCCAGCAGCCCCTCGGACAGGGGCGACCTTAATGAAAAACTGTTTTTT.

This clonotype was counted a few times. The chain recombines TRBV7-9 with TRBJ1-4; no reliable D call. Trimming cost V 4 bases and J 8 bases, with 17 bases left between them. Germline CDR1 and CDR2: SEHNR and FQNEAQ (reference sequence). The CDR3 runs 15 residues. CDR3 in DNA: TGTGCCAGCAGCTCCCGGCGTATCGGGAGGGAAAAACTGTTTTTT. Encoded protein: CASSSRRIGREKLFF. The variable domain in full, with the rest retrieved from reference TRBV7-9 and TRBJ1-4, is DTGVSQNPRHKITKRGQNVTFRCDPISEHNRLYWYRQTLGQGPEFLTYFQNEAQLEKSRLLSDRFSAERPKGSFSTLEIQRTEQGDSAMYLCASSSRRIGREKLFFGSGTQLSVL.

The rearrangement uses TRBV15 and TRBJ2-3; D unclear. Germline values: CDR1 LNHNV, CDR2 YYDKDF (reference sequence). Trimming took off 1 base at V and 4 bases at J, with 6 bases between the two ends. CDR3 length equals 13 residues. CDR3: CATSRVDPDTQYF. CDR3 DNA: TGTGCCACCAGCAGAGTTGACCCAGATACGCAGTATTTT.

This chain joins TRBV6-2 or TRBV6-3 and TRBJ2-1; the D gene is possibly TRBD2 (6 bases). Trimming shortened V by 6 bases and J by 1 base, and 10 bases separated the two germline ends. CDR1 is MNHEY, CDR2 SVGEGT, per germline. CDR3 size: 14 residues. CDR3 sequence: CASRPSASYNEQFF. CDR3 DNA: TGTGCCAGCAGACCTAGCGCTTCCTACAATGAGCAGTTCTTC.

The chain combines TRBV6-1 with TRBJ1-1; D uncertain. The germline CDR1 and CDR2 sequences are MNHNS and SASEGT. CDR3 length equals 13 residues. The V and J ends lost 4 bases and 5 bases respectively, with 11 bases between them. The CDR3 DNA reads TGTGCCAGCAGTGGCGAGGGATTTACTGAAGCTTTCTTT. Its protein is CASSGEGFTEAFF.

The chain recombines TRBV7-2 with TRBJ2-7, with TRBD1 as a possible D gene (5 bases). This CDR3 has 13 residues. CDR1 is SGHTA, CDR2 FQGNSA, per germline. The V gene lost 5 bases and the J gene lost 3 bases, with 11 bases spanning the gap. The CDR3 sequence: CASSEQGGYEQYF. In DNA form, the CDR3 reads TGTGCCAGCAGCGAGCAGGGTGGCTACGAGCAGTACTTC.

The chain employs TRBV20-1 and TRBJ2-7, with D tentatively TRBD2 (6 bases). The CDR3 is made up of 13 amino acids. V lost 3 bases to trimming and J lost 2 bases, with 11 bases between them. Germline CDR1 DFQATT, CDR2 SNEGSKA (reference sequence). Written as DNA, the CDR3 is TGCAGTGCTAGGGGCGGGGTTCCCTACGAGCAGTACTTC. Its protein product is CSARGGVPYEQYF.

V usage is TRBV28 and J usage is TRBJ2-1, with D unresolved. The germline V gene encodes CDR1 MDHEN and CDR2 SYDVKM. The germline V and J ends were trimmed by 4 bases and 9 bases, with 16 bases remaining between them. This CDR3 has 14 amino acids. The CDR3: CASSSSGLRLEQFF. For the CDR3, the DNA is TGTGCCAGCAGTTCCTCTGGGCTGCGGCTTGAGCAGTTCTTC. The variable domain in full, completed from reference TRBV28 and TRBJ2-1, reads DVKVTQSSRYLVKRTGEKVFLECVQDMDHENMFWYRQDPGLGLRLIYFSYDVKMKEKGDIPEGYSVSREKKERFSLILESASTNQTSMYLCASSSSGLRLEQFFGPGTRLTVL.

This clonotype was seen more than once but under ten times. The V call is TRBV29-1, the J call TRBJ1-1, with unresolved D. V was trimmed by 2 bases and J by 5 bases, leaving 12 bases between them. Germline CDR1 is SQVTM and CDR2 is ANQGSEA. The CDR3 runs 13 residues. The CDR3 DNA reads as TGCAGCGTTGAAAGACGACTTCGAACTGAAGCTTTCTTT. As protein: CSVERRLRTEAFF.

This clonotype was picked up a small number of times. The chain employs TRBV25-1 and TRBJ2-7; possibly TRBD2 for D (5 bases). Trimming took 1 base from V and 3 from J, leaving 10 bases between them. This CDR3 comprises 14 residues. Germline V CDR1 and CDR2: MGHDK, SYGVNS. The CDR3 DNA follows: TGTGCCAGCAGTGAATCGGCTAGCTTCTACGAGCAGTACTTC. It yields the protein CASSESASFYEQYF.

V usage is TRBV3-1 and J usage is TRBJ2-1, with 8 bases matching TRBD2. The V gene's germline CDR1 is LGHDT and CDR2 YNNKEL (reference sequence). This CDR3 region has 16 residues. J gave up 1 base and V 4 bases, and 6 bases lay outside the gene matches. The CDR3 spells CASSRARGGSYNEQFF. The CDR3 nucleotides are TGTGCCAGCAGCCGAGCCCGCGGGGGGTCCTACAATGAGCAGTTCTTC.

This clonotype was found a few times. The V gene is TRBV6-6, the J gene TRBJ1-2; D not resolved. This CDR3 has 13 amino acids. Trimming shortened V by 0 bases and J by 3 bases, and 5 bases separated the two germline ends. Germline values: CDR1 MNHNY, CDR2 SVGAGI (reference sequence). The CDR3 DNA reads as TGTGCCAGCAGTTACTCGGAGGACTATGGCTACACCTTC. Protein: CASSYSEDYGYTF.

This clonotype was found a few times. V is TRBV29-1 and J is TRBJ2-5; 8 bases align to TRBD2. J gave up 2 bases and V 4 bases, and 9 bases lay outside the gene matches. Germline CDR1 and CDR2: SQVTM and ANQGSEA. This CDR3 has 15 amino acids. In DNA, the CDR3 is TGCAGCGTTGGCGGGGGGCGGGGGGTGCAAGAGACCCAGTACTTC. It translates to CSVGGGRGVQETQYF.

This rearrangement joins TRBV4-3 to TRBJ2-2; D remains ambiguous. The V end lost 0 bases, the J end lost 2 bases, and 4 bases lay between the germline ends. CDR1 is LGHNA and CDR2 is YSLEER in the germline V gene. The CDR3 length is 14 residues. CDR3: CASSQDSNTGELFF. CDR3 bases: TGCGCCAGCAGCCAAGATAGTAACACCGGGGAGCTGTTTTTT.